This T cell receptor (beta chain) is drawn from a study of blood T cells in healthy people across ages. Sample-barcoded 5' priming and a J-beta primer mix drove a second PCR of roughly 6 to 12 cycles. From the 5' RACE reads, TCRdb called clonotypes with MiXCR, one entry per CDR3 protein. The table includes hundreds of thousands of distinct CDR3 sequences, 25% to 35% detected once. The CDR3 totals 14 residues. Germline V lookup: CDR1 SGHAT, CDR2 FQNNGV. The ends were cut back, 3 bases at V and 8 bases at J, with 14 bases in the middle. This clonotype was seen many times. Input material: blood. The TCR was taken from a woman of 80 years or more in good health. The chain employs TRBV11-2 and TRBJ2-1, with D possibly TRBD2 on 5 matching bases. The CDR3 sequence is CASSLLASTDEQFF. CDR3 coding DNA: TGTGCCAGCAGCTTGCTAGCAAGTACAGATGAGCAGTTCTTC.